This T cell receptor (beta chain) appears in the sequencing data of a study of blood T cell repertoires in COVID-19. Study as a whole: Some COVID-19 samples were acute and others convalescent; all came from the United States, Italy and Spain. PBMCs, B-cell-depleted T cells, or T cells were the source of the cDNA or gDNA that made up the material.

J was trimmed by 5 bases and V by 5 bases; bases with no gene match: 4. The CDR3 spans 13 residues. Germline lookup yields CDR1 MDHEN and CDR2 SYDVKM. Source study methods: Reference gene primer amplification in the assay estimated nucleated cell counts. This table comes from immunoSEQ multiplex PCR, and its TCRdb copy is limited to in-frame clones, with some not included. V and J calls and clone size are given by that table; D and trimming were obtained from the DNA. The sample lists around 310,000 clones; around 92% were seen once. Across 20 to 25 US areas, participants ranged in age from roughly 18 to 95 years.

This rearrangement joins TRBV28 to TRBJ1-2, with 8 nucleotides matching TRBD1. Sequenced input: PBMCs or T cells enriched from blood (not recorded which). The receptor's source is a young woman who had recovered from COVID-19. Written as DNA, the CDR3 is TGTGCCAGCAGTACAGGGGGTTGGTATGGCTACACCTTC. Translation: CASSTGGWYGYTF.